What follows are 11 T cell receptor beta chains derived from one specimen sequenced in a study of identical twins. Each CDR3 protein gets one entry after TCRdb re-called the 5' RACE reads with MiXCR. Among under 900,000 distinct CDR3 sequences listed, about 20% were seen once. These data also featured in a second study, about T cells expressing NK-cell markers.

The sequenced sample consisted of PBMCs. These TCRs come from a woman between 18 and 29 years old in good health.

CDR3: CASSFTGHTGELFF. The CDR3 DNA reads as TGCGCCAGCAGCTTTACGGGACACACCGGGGAGCTGTTTTTT. J is TRBJ2-2 and V is TRBV5-1, with D possibly being TRBD1 or TRBD2 (5 bases each). Trimming removed 2 bases from V and 3 bases from J, with 8 bases in between. CDR3 length: 14 residues. Germline V gene lookup returns CDR1 SGHRS and CDR2 YFSETQ.

This chain joins TRBV20-1 and TRBJ2-7; the D gene is possibly TRBD2 (5 bases). Germline CDR1 DFQATT, CDR2 SNEGSKA (reference sequence). This CDR3 has 11 residues. The V gene lost 5 bases and the J gene lost 5 bases, with 10 bases spanning the gap. CDR3 in DNA: TGCAGTGCTGGAGGAGGCAACGAGCAGTACTTC. It yields the protein CSAGGGNEQYF.

This clonotype was found a few times. In nucleotides, the CDR3 is TGTGCCAGCAGCTTCGATCCAGAAGAGACCCAGTACTTC. It codes for CASSFDPEETQYF. The chain employs TRBV11-2 and TRBJ2-5; D ambiguous. The length of the CDR3 is 13 residues. Germline loops: CDR1 SGHAT, CDR2 FQNNGV. The V end lost 3 bases, the J end lost 3 bases, and 8 bases lay between the germline ends.

This chain joins TRBV6-5 and TRBJ1-2; 7 bases agree with TRBD1. J lost 3 bases, V lost 5 bases, and 6 bases had no gene match. Germline V CDR1 and CDR2: MNHEY, SVGAGI. There are 14 residues in the CDR3. CDR3 sequence: CASSHGTADYGYTF. Written as DNA, the CDR3 is TGTGCCAGCAGTCACGGGACAGCGGACTATGGCTACACCTTC.

This chain uses TRBV21-1 with TRBJ2-7. TRBV21-1 is a recognized pseudogene. This CDR3 has 10 amino acids. DNA of the CDR3: TGTGCCCCAGCCTTCTACGAGCAGTACTTC. Encoded protein: CAPAFYEQYF.

This clonotype was detected only once. The chain recombines TRBV7-8 with TRBJ2-7, with no clear D. V was clipped by 5 bases and J by 4 bases, with 6 bases between them. This CDR3 has 11 residues. Germline loops: CDR1 SGHVS, CDR2 FQNEAQ. As DNA, the CDR3 is TGTGCCAGCAGCAATCGGTACGAGCAGTACTTC. Protein product: CASSNRYEQYF.

This sequence joins TRBV12-3 or TRBV12-4 and TRBJ2-3; D perhaps matches TRBD1 (5 bases). Trimming shortened V by 2 bases and J by 9 bases, and 9 bases separated the two germline ends. This CDR3 contains 12 residues. In nucleotides, the CDR3 is TGTGCCAGCAGTTTAAATCAGGGCACGCAGTATTTT. It is translated as CASSLNQGTQYF.

Notes on this clonotype: One end of the junction does not line up with germline, which may come from a read error. The chain recombines TRBV7-6 with TRBJ2-1, with D uncertain. The CDR3 is 11 amino acids. Per germline, CDR1 SGHVS and CDR2 FNYEAQ. The CDR3: CASSHHNEQFF. Written as DNA, the CDR3 is TGCGCCAGCAGCCATCACAATGAGCAGTTCTTC.

This clonotype was found many times. The V and J genes are TRBV12-3 or TRBV12-4 and TRBJ1-2; 12 bases line up with TRBD1. The CDR3 runs to 15 residues. The V segment lost 7 bases and the J segment 7 bases; nucleotides outside the gene matches: 10. CDR3: CASISVSGQGAGYTF. CDR3 in DNA: TGTGCCAGCATCTCGGTCTCGGGACAGGGGGCTGGCTACACCTTC.

The chain uses TRBV5-1 and TRBJ2-7; possibly TRBD1 or TRBD2 for D (5 bases each). Between the trimmed V and J ends, which lost 1 base and 3 bases, there was a span of 11 bases. Germline assignment: CDR1 SGHRS and CDR2 YFSETQ. This CDR3 comprises 14 residues. The CDR3 here is CASSLPGASYEQYF. CDR3 sequence (DNA): TGCGCCAGCAGCTTGCCCGGGGCGAGCTACGAGCAGTACTTC.

This clonotype was detected ten times or more. The genes are TRBV20-1 and TRBJ2-1; no definite D call. Per germline, CDR1 DFQATT and CDR2 SNEGSKA (reference sequence). The CDR3 extends over 14 amino acids. V was pared by 8 bases and J by 0 bases, with 14 bases between. The CDR3 nucleotides are TGCAGTCCGGACCCCATGGGCTCCTACAATGAGCAGTTCTTC. This codes for CSPDPMGSYNEQFF.